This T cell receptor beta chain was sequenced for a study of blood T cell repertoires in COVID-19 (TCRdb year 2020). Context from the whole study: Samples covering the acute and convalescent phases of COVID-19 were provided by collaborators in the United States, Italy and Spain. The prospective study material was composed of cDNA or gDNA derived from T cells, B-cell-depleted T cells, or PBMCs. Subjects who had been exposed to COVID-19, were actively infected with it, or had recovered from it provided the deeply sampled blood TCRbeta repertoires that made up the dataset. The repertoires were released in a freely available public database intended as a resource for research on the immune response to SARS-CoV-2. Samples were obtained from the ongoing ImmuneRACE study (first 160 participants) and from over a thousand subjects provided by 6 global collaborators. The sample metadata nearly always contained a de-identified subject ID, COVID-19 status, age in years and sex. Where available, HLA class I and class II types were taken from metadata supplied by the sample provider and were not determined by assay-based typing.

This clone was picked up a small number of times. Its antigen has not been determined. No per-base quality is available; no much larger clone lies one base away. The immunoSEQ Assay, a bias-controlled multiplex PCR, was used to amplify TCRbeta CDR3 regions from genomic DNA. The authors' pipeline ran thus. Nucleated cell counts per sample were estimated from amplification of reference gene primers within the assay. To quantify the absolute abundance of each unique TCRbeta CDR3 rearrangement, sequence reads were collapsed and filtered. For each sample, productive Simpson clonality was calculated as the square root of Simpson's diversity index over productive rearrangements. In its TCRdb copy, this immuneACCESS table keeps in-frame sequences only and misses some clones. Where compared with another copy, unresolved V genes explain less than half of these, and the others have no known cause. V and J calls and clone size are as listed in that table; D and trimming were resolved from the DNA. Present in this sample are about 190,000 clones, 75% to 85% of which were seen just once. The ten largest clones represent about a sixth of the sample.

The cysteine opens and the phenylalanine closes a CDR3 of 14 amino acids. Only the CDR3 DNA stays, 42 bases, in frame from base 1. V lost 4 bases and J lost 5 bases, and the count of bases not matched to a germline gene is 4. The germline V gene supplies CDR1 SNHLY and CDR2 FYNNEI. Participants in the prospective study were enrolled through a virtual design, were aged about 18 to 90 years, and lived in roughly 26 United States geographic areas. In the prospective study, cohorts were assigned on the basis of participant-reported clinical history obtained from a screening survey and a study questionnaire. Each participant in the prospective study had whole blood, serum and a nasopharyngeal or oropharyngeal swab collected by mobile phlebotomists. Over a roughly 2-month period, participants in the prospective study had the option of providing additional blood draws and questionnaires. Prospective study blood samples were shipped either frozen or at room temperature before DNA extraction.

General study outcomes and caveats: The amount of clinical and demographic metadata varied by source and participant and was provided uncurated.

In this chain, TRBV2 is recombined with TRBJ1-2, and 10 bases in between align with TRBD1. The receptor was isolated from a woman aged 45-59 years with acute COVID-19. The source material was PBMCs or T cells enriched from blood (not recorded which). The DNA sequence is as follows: TGTGCCAGCAGTGGACAGGGGGCGAGGTATGGCTACACCTTC. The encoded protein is CASSGQGARYGYTF.